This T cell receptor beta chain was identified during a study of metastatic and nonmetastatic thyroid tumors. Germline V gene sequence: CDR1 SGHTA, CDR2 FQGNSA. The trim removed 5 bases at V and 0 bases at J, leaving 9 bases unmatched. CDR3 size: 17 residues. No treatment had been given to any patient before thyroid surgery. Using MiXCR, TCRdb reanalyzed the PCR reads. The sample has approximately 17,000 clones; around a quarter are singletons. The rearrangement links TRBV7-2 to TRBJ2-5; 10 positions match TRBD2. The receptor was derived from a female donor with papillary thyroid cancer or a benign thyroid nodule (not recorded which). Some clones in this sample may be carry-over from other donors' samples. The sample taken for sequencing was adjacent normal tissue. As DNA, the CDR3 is TGTGCCAGCAGCCTGGGGCCTAGCGGGGGTTACCAAGAGACCCAGTACTTC. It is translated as CASSLGPSGGYQETQYF.